The 8 T cell receptor beta chains reported below all come from one sample, sequenced in a study of CD8+ T cells in alopecia areata (dated by TCRdb to between 2017 and 2018). Libraries were constructed by the immunoSEQ multiplex PCR assay. For TCR sequencing, RNA was extracted from every sample and reverse transcribed into cDNA to serve as template. TCRdb's version of the immuneACCESS table is confined to in-frame rearrangements and falls short of the full clone set. An unresolved V gene accounts for under half of the shortfall where checked; the remainder is of unknown origin. This sample comprises approximately 98,000 clones, 55% to 75% of them detected only once. About 20% of the sample goes to the ten largest clones. Input material: CD8+ T cells sorted from blood. The receptors were gathered from a human donor in good health.

Written as DNA, the CDR3 is TGTGCCAGCAGTTCAGGGGTAGGGGCCCAAGAGACCCAGTACTTC. Amino acids: CASSSGVGAQETQYF. V usage is TRBV6-5 and J usage is TRBJ2-5; D perhaps matches TRBD1 (6 bases). The germline V and J ends were trimmed by 4 bases and 1 base, with 13 bases remaining between them. Looked up from germline, CDR1 is MNHEY and CDR2 is SVGAGI. The CDR3 spans 15 residues.

Here the CDR3 DNA reads TGTGCCAGCAGTGAGCCCTATAATCAGGGTTACGAGCAGTACTTC. It is translated as CASSEPYNQGYEQYF. The rearrangement joins TRBV25-1 to TRBJ2-7; TRBD1 might be the D (5 bases). CDR1 is MGHDK, CDR2 SYGVNS, per germline. Trimming pared 3 bases from V and 4 bases from J, leaving 16 bases between. This CDR3 comprises 15 residues.

This clone was found a few times. The CDR3 region is CATSRELGTGANVLTF. The CDR3 DNA is TGTGCCACCAGCAGAGAATTGGGGACTGGGGCCAACGTCCTGACTTTC. V gene TRBV15 combines with J gene TRBJ2-6; D unclear. The CDR3 runs to 16 residues. Trimming left V 0 bases short and J 2 bases short, with 8 bases between. The germline V gene encodes CDR1 LNHNV and CDR2 YYDKDF (reference sequence).

The table lists this clone with a few counts. The V call is TRBV10-3, the J call TRBJ2-3; D might be TRBD2 (6 bases). In germline, CDR1 is ENHRY, CDR2 SYGVKD. CDR3 length: 13 residues. Trimming took off 6 bases at V and 2 bases at J, with 9 bases between the two ends. The CDR3 DNA sequence: TGTGCCATCAGGCGGGGAGTCACAGATACGCAGTATTTT. The encoded protein is CAIRRGVTDTQYF.

The V and J genes are TRBV7-2 and TRBJ1-5; D is possibly TRBD1 (5 bases). Trimming left V 6 bases short and J 2 bases short, with 11 bases between. In germline, CDR1 is SGHTA, CDR2 FQGNSA. There are 14 residues in the CDR3. This chain's CDR3 is CASSPRGGNQPQHF. CDR3 sequence (DNA): TGTGCCAGCAGTCCCCGGGGGGGCAATCAGCCCCAGCATTTT. Full variable domain (outside the CDR3, taken from reference TRBV7-2 and TRBJ1-5): GAGVSQSPSNKVTEKGKDVELRCDPISGHTALYWYRQSLGQGLEFLIYFQGNSAPDKSGLPSDRFSAERTGGSVSTLTIQRTQQEDSAVYLCASSPRGGNQPQHFGDGTRLSIL.

This clone has a single count. The chain uses TRBV5-1 and TRBJ1-1; 9 bases are shared with TRBD1. In germline, CDR1 is SGHRS, CDR2 YFSETQ. This CDR3 spans 16 amino acids. After removal of 1 base from V and 1 base from J, the junction contained 5 bases not matched to a gene. Here the CDR3 DNA reads TGCGCCAGCAGCTTGCCCAGGACAGGGGAGAACACTGAAGCTTTCTTT. This translates into CASSLPRTGENTEAFF. Supplemented by reference TRBV5-1 and TRBJ1-1, the full variable domain reads KAGVTQTPRYLIKTRGQQVTLSCSPISGHRSVSWYQQTPGQGLQFLFEYFSETQRNKGNFPGRFSGRQFSNSRSEMNVSTLELGDSALYLCASSLPRTGENTEAFFGQGTRLTVV.

The J gene is TRBJ1-4, the V gene TRBV7-8, with D possibly matching TRBD1 (5 bases). Germline V gene sequence: CDR1 SGHVS, CDR2 FQNEAQ. The CDR3 is made up of 15 amino acids. Deletions cut 6 bases from V and 5 bases from J, with 16 bases between. The CDR3 protein is CASRARDRRNEKLFF. The DNA for the CDR3 is TGTGCCAGCAGGGCGAGGGACCGAAGAAATGAAAAACTGTTTTTT.

This clone was recorded a few times. V gene TRBV14 combines with J gene TRBJ1-2, with D possibly TRBD1 on 6 matching bases. V was cut by 2 bases and J by 5 bases, with 18 bases left in between. The CDR3 is 16 residues long. CDR1 and CDR2 from the germline V gene are SGHDN and FVKESK. The CDR3: CASSQLSRGLMYGYTF. In DNA, the CDR3 is TGTGCCAGCAGCCAACTGTCGCGGGGGCTAATGTATGGCTACACCTTC.